This passage covers 31 T cell receptor beta chains from one sample sequenced in a study of T cell repertoires in cytomegalovirus infection. TCRdb recomputed calls from the reads with MiXCR, one row per CDR3 protein. In the table there are roughly 77,000 distinct CDR3 sequences, under 5% of which are singletons. Sequencing was performed on PBMCs. These receptors were collected from a human donor in good health (CMV status not recorded). Some clones in this sample may be carry-over from other donors' samples.

There are many counts of this clonotype. The chain uses TRBV12-3 or TRBV12-4 and TRBJ1-5, with a weak D call TRBD1 (6 bases). This CDR3 comprises 13 residues. Trimming cost V 3 bases and J 5 bases, with 8 bases left between them. CDR3 DNA: TGTGCCAGCAGTTTGGGACAAGATCAGCCCCAGCATTTT. Its translation: CASSLGQDQPQHF.

This clonotype was recorded many times. V usage is TRBV7-9 and J usage is TRBJ1-1; D gene ambiguous. Germline V gene data show CDR1 as SEHNR and CDR2 as FQNEAQ (reference sequence). Trimming left V 4 bases short and J 5 bases short, with 11 bases between. CDR3 length equals 13 residues. CDR3 region: CASSSRGKTEAFF. In nucleotides, the CDR3 is TGTGCCAGCAGCTCTCGAGGGAAGACTGAAGCTTTCTTT. Based on the CDR3 plus reference TRBV7-9 and TRBJ1-1, the full variable domain is DTGVSQNPRHKITKRGQNVTFRCDPISEHNRLYWYRQTLGQGPEFLTYFQNEAQLEKSRLLSDRFSAERPKGSFSTLEIQRTEQGDSAMYLCASSSRGKTEAFFGQGTRLTVV.

This clonotype was observed a handful of times. This chain joins TRBV7-2 and TRBJ2-5; D is perhaps TRBD1 or TRBD2 (5 bases each). Trimming pared 4 bases from V and 10 bases from J, leaving 16 bases between. CDR1 and CDR2 (germline): SGHTA, FQGNSA. This CDR3 is built from 13 residues. CDR3 protein: CASSSGTRRDQYF. The CDR3 DNA reads as TGTGCCAGCAGCTCCGGGACCCGTAGGGACCAGTACTTC. The full variable domain, completed using reference TRBV7-2 and TRBJ2-5, is GAGVSQSPSNKVTEKGKDVELRCDPISGHTALYWYRQSLGQGLEFLIYFQGNSAPDKSGLPSDRFSAERTGGSVSTLTIQRTQQEDSAVYLCASSSGTRRDQYFGPGTRLLVL.

This clonotype was counted at least ten times. V is TRBV7-2 and J is TRBJ1-5; D might be TRBD1 (5 bases). Germline V lookup: CDR1 SGHTA, CDR2 FQGNSA. The CDR3 is 13 amino acids. Trimming removed 5 bases at V and 4 bases at J, with 9 bases between. In DNA form, the CDR3 reads TGTGCCAGCAGCCTAAAGGGGAATCAGCCCCAGCATTTT. This encodes CASSLKGNQPQHF. Filled out from reference TRBV7-2 and TRBJ1-5, the complete variable domain reads GAGVSQSPSNKVTEKGKDVELRCDPISGHTALYWYRQSLGQGLEFLIYFQGNSAPDKSGLPSDRFSAERTGGSVSTLTIQRTQQEDSAVYLCASSLKGNQPQHFGDGTRLSIL.

This clonotype was observed many times. This chain joins TRBV7-6 and TRBJ2-1; 9 bases map to TRBD2. The CDR3 has 14 residues. Trimming removed 2 bases from V and 6 bases from J; junction bases left unmatched: 2. Germline V CDR1 and CDR2: SGHVS, FNYEAQ. The DNA for the CDR3 is TGTGCCAGCAGCTTAACTAGCGGGTCCAATGAGCAGTTCTTC. It yields the protein CASSLTSGSNEQFF.

This clonotype was found many times. The J gene is TRBJ2-3, the V gene TRBV7-2; perhaps TRBD2 as D (6 bases). V gave up 1 base and J gave up 6 bases, with 17 bases separating them. CDR3 length equals 16 residues. CDR1 is SGHTA and CDR2 is FQGNSA in the germline V gene. CDR3 in amino acids: CASSLGDAGWEDTQYF. In nucleotides, the CDR3 is TGTGCCAGCAGCTTAGGAGATGCGGGATGGGAGGATACGCAGTATTTT.

This clonotype was observed many times. The gene calls are TRBV7-2 and TRBJ1-1; the D gene is possibly TRBD1 (6 bases). Germline V lookup: CDR1 SGHTA, CDR2 FQGNSA. The CDR3 totals 14 residues. V gave up 2 bases and J gave up 5 bases, with 12 bases separating them. CDR3 coding DNA: TGTGCCAGCAGCTTATCGAGGGGGGCAACTGAAGCTTTCTTT. As protein: CASSLSRGATEAFF. The full variable domain, in which reference TRBV7-2 and TRBJ1-1 provide the parts outside the CDR3, is GAGVSQSPSNKVTEKGKDVELRCDPISGHTALYWYRQSLGQGLEFLIYFQGNSAPDKSGLPSDRFSAERTGGSVSTLTIQRTQQEDSAVYLCASSLSRGATEAFFGQGTRLTVV.

This clonotype counts as medium-sized. The rearrangement uses TRBV7-2 and TRBJ2-1; D possibly corresponds to TRBD2 (5 bases). The ends were cut back, 3 bases at V and 0 bases at J, with 9 bases in the middle. Looked up from germline, CDR1 is SGHTA and CDR2 is FQGNSA. The CDR3 is 15 amino acids. The CDR3 loop is CASSFGDSSYNEQFF. The CDR3 DNA reads as TGTGCCAGCAGCTTCGGGGATAGCTCCTACAATGAGCAGTTCTTC.

Only a few counts were recorded for this clonotype. CDR3 coding DNA: TGTGCCAGCAGTTACAGGGGCCTGCAATACGAGCAGTACTTC. Protein: CASSYRGLQYEQYF. V is TRBV28 and J is TRBJ2-7, with 7 bases matching TRBD1. Losses at the gene ends were 4 bases for V and 4 bases for J; bases not matched to a gene: 7. Germline CDR1 is MDHEN and CDR2 is SYDVKM. The CDR3 has 14 residues.

This clonotype was seen many times. The chain carries TRBV7-2 and TRBJ1-1; tentatively, D is TRBD1 (5 bases). The CDR3 totals 13 residues. Germline CDR1 is SGHTA and CDR2 is FQGNSA. V gave up 2 bases and J gave up 5 bases, with 9 bases separating them. The CDR3 DNA reads as TGTGCCAGCAGCTTACTTGAGGGGACTGAAGCTTTCTTT. Its translation: CASSLLEGTEAFF.

This clonotype was recorded many times. The rearrangement joins TRBV12-3 or TRBV12-4 to TRBJ2-5; a weak D match, TRBD1 (5 bases). Trimming removed 5 bases at V and 3 bases at J, with 13 bases between. The CDR3 runs to 14 residues. The CDR3 bases are TGTGCCAGCAGTCAGAGACAGCCTAAAGAGACCCAGTACTTC. It translates to CASSQRQPKETQYF.

This clonotype was observed many times. The chain has TRBV5-1 and TRBJ1-5; D call uncertain. The CDR3 contains 15 residues. Deletions cut 0 bases from V and 7 bases from J, with 14 bases between. Per germline, CDR1 SGHRS and CDR2 YFSETQ. The CDR3 nucleotides read TGCGCCAGCAGCTTGGACTCCCCTGGCGAACAGCCCCAGCATTTT. Its translation is CASSLDSPGEQPQHF.

The CDR3 loop reads CSARALGLVGYNEQFF. The CDR3 region has the DNA TGCAGTGCTAGAGCCCTGGGACTCGTCGGCTACAATGAGCAGTTCTTC. The rearrangement links TRBV20-1 to TRBJ2-1; TRBD2 might be the D (6 bases). CDR1 is DFQATT, CDR2 SNEGSKA, per germline (reference sequence). The CDR3 is 16 residues long. V gave up 1 base and J gave up 3 bases, with 16 bases separating them.

V is TRBV11-2 and J is TRBJ2-7; 12 bases line up with TRBD2. This CDR3 has 15 residues. V lost 5 bases to trimming and J lost 5 bases; unmatched junction nucleotides: 7. Per germline, CDR1 SGHAT and CDR2 FQNNGV. CDR3 sequence (DNA): TGTGCCAGCAGCATTCTAGCGGGGGGGCCCAACGAGCAGTACTTC. It translates to CASSILAGGPNEQYF.

At least ten counts were recorded for this clonotype. A much more abundant neighbour one base away suggests this may be a read error. The rearrangement links TRBV6-2 or TRBV6-3 to TRBJ2-7, with D possibly being TRBD1 (6 bases). CDR1 is MNHEY and CDR2 is SVGEGT in the germline V gene. V lost 7 bases to trimming and J lost 3 bases, with 16 bases between them. CDR3 size: 14 residues. The CDR3 loop is CASNTGTQHYEQYF. Here the CDR3 DNA reads TGTGCCAGCAACACCGGGACACAACACTACGAGCAGTACTTC.

This clonotype has at least ten counts. CDR3 sequence: CASKGQGLETQYF. CDR3 DNA sequence: TGTGCCAGCAAAGGACAGGGTCTGGAGACCCAGTACTTC. V gene TRBV6-2 or TRBV6-3 combines with J gene TRBJ2-5; TRBD1 matches at 8 bases. Germline CDR1 reads MNHEY; CDR2 reads SVGEGT. The CDR3 has 13 amino acids. The V gene end was trimmed by 7 bases and the J gene end by 5 bases; junction bases not matched to a gene: 6.

The J gene is TRBJ1-1, the V gene TRBV6-2 or TRBV6-3; D unclear. With 6 bases removed from V and 5 bases from J, the gap between germline ends came to 10 bases. The CDR3 length is 12 residues. CDR1 is MNHEY, CDR2 SVGEGT, per germline. Written as DNA, the CDR3 is TGTGCCAGCAGGGACGTGTTGACTGAAGCTTTCTTT. Protein sequence: CASRDVLTEAFF.

This clonotype was seen at least ten times. The chain combines TRBV7-8 with TRBJ2-1; D remains ambiguous. CDR3 length: 13 amino acids. With 5 bases removed from V and 8 bases from J, the gap between germline ends came to 13 bases. The germline CDR1 and CDR2 sequences are SGHVS and FQNEAQ. The CDR3 bases are TGTGCCAGCAGCAATATCCGAGGTCATGAGCAGTTCTTC. This sequence encodes CASSNIRGHEQFF.

The table lists this clonotype with many counts. V gene TRBV7-2 combines with J gene TRBJ2-3; 8 nucleotides match TRBD2. The CDR3 is 16 residues long. The germline V gene encodes CDR1 SGHTA and CDR2 FQGNSA. Losses at the gene ends were 1 base for V and 1 base for J; bases not matched to a gene: 4. The CDR3 bases are TGTGCCAGCAGCTTAGTCGCCGGGAGGGGCACAGATACGCAGTATTTT. Translating gives CASSLVAGRGTDTQYF.

In its sample, this clonotype was seen many times. CDR3 protein: CASSYGRFDTQYF. In nucleotides, the CDR3 is TGTGCCAGCAGTTACGGCAGGTTCGATACGCAGTATTTT. The chain employs TRBV6-2 or TRBV6-3 and TRBJ2-3; no reliable D call. V lost 2 bases to trimming and J lost 6 bases, with 9 bases between them. The CDR3 sequence is 13 residues long. CDR1 is MNHEY, CDR2 SVGEGT, per germline.

This clonotype has a count of ten or more. The rearrangement links TRBV4-2 to TRBJ2-7, with TRBD1 identical over 10 bases. The CDR3 totals 15 residues. Trimming cost V 3 bases and J 6 bases; bases outside gene matches: 8. Germline CDR1 reads LGHNA; CDR2 reads YNFKEQ. The CDR3 region is CASSQPPGQGTEQYF. The CDR3 DNA reads TGTGCCAGCAGCCAGCCACCGGGACAGGGGACCGAGCAGTACTTC.

This clonotype was recorded a few times. This chain uses TRBV25-1 with TRBJ2-3; D is undetermined. The CDR3 consists of 14 residues. Deletions cut 3 bases from V and 0 bases from J, with 7 bases between. Germline CDR1 is MGHDK and CDR2 is SYGVNS. The CDR3: CASSEEQSTDTQYF. The CDR3 region has the DNA TGTGCCAGCAGTGAGGAACAGAGCACAGATACGCAGTATTTT.

The table lists this clonotype with many counts. The chain is built from TRBV7-2 and TRBJ2-7; D gene uncertain. The CDR3 sequence is 14 residues long. Germline V CDR1 and CDR2: SGHTA, FQGNSA. V gave up 4 bases and J gave up 6 bases, with 16 bases separating them. CDR3 nucleotide sequence: TGTGCCAGCAGCTCCCAACAACCCTCGCTCGAGCAGTACTTC. This sequence encodes CASSSQQPSLEQYF. The full variable domain, with the rest looked up from reference TRBV7-2 and TRBJ2-7, is GAGVSQSPSNKVTEKGKDVELRCDPISGHTALYWYRQSLGQGLEFLIYFQGNSAPDKSGLPSDRFSAERTGGSVSTLTIQRTQQEDSAVYLCASSSQQPSLEQYFGPGTRLTVT.

This clonotype was detected ten times or more. This chain links TRBV7-2 with TRBJ1-5; D may be TRBD1 (6 bases). The length of the CDR3 is 16 residues. Deletions cut 1 base from V and 0 bases from J, with 10 bases between. Germline V gives CDR1 SGHTA, CDR2 FQGNSA. CDR3 loop: CASSLGWGASNQPQHF. The CDR3 coding sequence is TGTGCCAGCAGCTTAGGATGGGGGGCTAGCAATCAGCCCCAGCATTTT.

CDR3 loop: CASSFFHSGRAYQDSEQYF. The DNA of the CDR3 is TGTGCCAGCAGCTTCTTTCATAGCGGGAGGGCCTATCAGGACAGCGAGCAGTACTTC. This chain uses TRBV5-6 with TRBJ2-7; 11 bases agree with TRBD2. Per germline, CDR1 SGHDT and CDR2 YYEEEE. V was pared by 2 bases and J by 6 bases, with 19 bases of the junction left unmatched. CDR3 length: 19 amino acids.

This clonotype was recorded many times. The rearrangement uses TRBV20-1 and TRBJ2-7; 8 bases agree with TRBD2. Trimming took 3 bases from V and 0 from J; bases not matched to a gene: 7. The germline V gene has CDR1 DFQATT and CDR2 SNEGSKA (reference sequence). The CDR3 has 15 amino acids. CDR3 nucleotide sequence: TGCAGTGCTAGCGGGGGGGGCCATTTCTCCTACGAGCAGTACTTC. It codes for CSASGGGHFSYEQYF.

Ten or more counts support this clonotype. The chain links TRBV19 to TRBJ2-5; D possibly corresponds to TRBD1 (6 bases). Germline assignment: CDR1 LNHDA and CDR2 SQIVND (reference sequence). The CDR3 is made up of 13 amino acids. V lost 5 bases to trimming and J lost 4 bases, with 11 bases between them. In DNA form, the CDR3 reads TGTGCCAGTAGTGCCAGGGGTTCAGAGACCCAGTACTTC. Translating gives CASSARGSETQYF. The complete variable domain, with remaining parts taken from reference TRBV19 and TRBJ2-5, reads DGGITQSPKYLFRKEGQNVTLSCEQNLNHDAMYWYRQDPGQGLRLIYYSQIVNDFQKGDIAEGYSVSREKKESFPLTVTSAQKNPTAFYLCASSARGSETQYFGPGTRLLVL.

Ten or more counts support this clonotype. The genes are TRBV7-2 and TRBJ1-6, with D possibly being TRBD1 (6 bases). Trimming removed 5 bases from V and 7 bases from J, with 12 bases in between. Germline CDR1 reads SGHTA; CDR2 reads FQGNSA. There are 14 residues in the CDR3. The CDR3 is CASSRDTSNSPLHF. The CDR3 coding sequence is TGTGCCAGCAGCCGGGACACCTCAAATTCACCCCTCCACTTT.

Ten or more counts support this clonotype. This chain joins TRBV10-3 and TRBJ2-1; D is unresolved. Trimming pared 6 bases from V and 3 bases from J, leaving 9 bases between. CDR1 ENHRY and CDR2 SYGVKD come from the germline V gene. CDR3 length: 13 amino acids. In DNA, the CDR3 is TGTGCCATCAGAGGCACCTACTACAATGAGCAGTTCTTC. As protein: CAIRGTYYNEQFF.

This clonotype was seen many times. The rearrangement links TRBV11-3 to TRBJ2-3, with 7 bases matching TRBD2. The CDR3 totals 19 residues. Germline V gene lookup returns CDR1 SGHNT and CDR2 YENEEA. V was clipped by 1 base and J by 1 base; unmatched bases: 14. This CDR3 reads CASSLGSRESNPRTDTQYF. CDR3 DNA: TGTGCCAGCAGCTTAGGTTCGCGGGAGTCTAACCCTCGCACAGATACGCAGTATTTT.

This clonotype was detected many times. The rearrangement links TRBV7-8 to TRBJ2-4, with D possibly matching TRBD2 (6 bases). The CDR3 totals 15 residues. Germline assignment: CDR1 SGHVS and CDR2 FQNEAQ. V lost 3 bases, J lost 0 bases, and 9 bases lay in between. The CDR3 DNA sequence: TGTGCCAGCAGCTTTGGTAGCGGAGCCAAAAACATTCAGTACTTC. It is translated as CASSFGSGAKNIQYF. Supplemented by reference TRBV7-8 and TRBJ2-4, the full variable domain reads GAGVSQSPRYKVAKRGQDVALRCDPISGHVSLFWYQQALGQGPEFLTYFQNEAQLDKSGLPSDRFFAERPEGSVSTLKIQRTQQEDSAVYLCASSFGSGAKNIQYFGAGTRLSVL.